The T cell receptor (beta chain) described here comes from a study of sequential checkpoint blockade in melanoma. Study-level information: First-line arms were nivolumab then ipilimumab, or the reverse, randomized 1:1.

Libraries were prepared by immunoSEQ multiplex PCR; TCRdb keeps only in-frame clonotypes and omits some of them. The sample yields around 13,000 clones, over 75% seen once. There are 16 residues in the CDR3. CDR1 and CDR2 from the germline V gene are SEHNR and FQNEAQ (reference sequence). The ends were cut back, 1 base at V and 9 bases at J, with 19 bases in the middle. The treatment is: randomized to nivolumab then ipilimumab (arm A) or the reverse (arm B). Patients had received no earlier DNA-damaging chemotherapy. Live CD3+CD8+ CD19− CD56− cells were sorted from PBMCs. The rearrangement uses TRBV7-9 and TRBJ1-5, with a tentative D call TRBD1 (5 bases). The sequence was collected from a human donor with melanoma. The source was CD8+ T cells sorted from blood (inferred from file names), collected from a patient given nivolumab and ipilimumab in sequence. The CDR3 spells CASSLGGVGGRWPQHF. The DNA for the CDR3 is TGTGCCAGCAGCTTAGGGGGCGTCGGCGGCAGATGGCCCCAGCATTTT. Combining the CDR3 with reference TRBV7-9 and TRBJ1-5 gives the whole variable domain DTGVSQNPRHKITKRGQNVTFRCDPISEHNRLYWYRQTLGQGPEFLTYFQNEAQLEKSRLLSDRFSAERPKGSFSTLEIQRTEQGDSAMYLCASSLGGVGGRWPQHFGDGTRLSIL.